The 10 T cell receptor beta chains below were found in one sample sequenced in a study of shared clonotypes between healthy human individuals. Sequencing was performed with immunoSEQ multiplex PCR; in TCRdb, only in-frame clones are kept and a portion is missing. The profile shows about 340,000 clones, roughly 80% of them singletons. Sequencing was done on a sample of memory CD4+ T cells sorted from blood. Documented subset: CD45RA-negative fraction. These receptors all stem from a man aged 30 to 45 in good health.

In its sample, this clone was seen once. The chain recombines TRBV29-1 with TRBJ1-5; D ambiguous. Deletions cut 4 bases from V and 6 bases from J, with 13 bases between. From germline, CDR1 is SQVTM and CDR2 ANQGSEA. The CDR3 has 13 residues. The CDR3 DNA reads as TGCAGCGTTGGAATGGGTTTGGGTCAGCCCCAGCATTTT. This translates into CSVGMGLGQPQHF.

This chain links TRBV10-2 with TRBJ2-7, with TRBD2 identical over 7 bases. Germline V gives CDR1 WSHSY, CDR2 SAAADI. The V segment lost 8 bases and the J segment 0 bases; nucleotides outside the gene matches: 7. The CDR3 totals 14 residues. DNA for the CDR3: TGCGCCAGCCGAACGACTAGCAACTCCTACGAGCAGTACTTC. Its protein product is CASRTTSNSYEQYF.

In its sample, this clone was seen a few times. This chain joins TRBV20-1 and TRBJ2-1; D remains unclear. The CDR3 covers 11 residues. CDR1 and CDR2 from the germline V gene are DFQATT and SNEGSKA (reference sequence). V lost 0 bases to trimming and J lost 9 bases, with 6 bases between them. CDR3 residues: CSARDLSEQFF. The CDR3 DNA reads TGCAGTGCTAGAGATCTGAGTGAGCAGTTCTTC.

V gene TRBV6-1 combines with J gene TRBJ2-5; D is unresolved. Germline V CDR1 and CDR2: MNHNS, SASEGT. The CDR3 sequence is 15 residues long. Trimming pared 6 bases from V and 1 base from J, leaving 15 bases between. CDR3 residues: CASSPSQRSQETQYF. In DNA, the CDR3 is TGTGCCAGCAGCCCTTCCCAGCGATCCCAAGAGACCCAGTACTTC.

Here the CDR3 DNA reads TGTGCCAGTAGTATCCGACCGTACGAGCAGTACTTC. Protein sequence: CASSIRPYEQYF. This chain links TRBV19 with TRBJ2-7; D gene uncertain. Germline-derived CDR1 and CDR2 are LNHDA and SQIVND (reference sequence). The CDR3 is 12 amino acids. Between the trimmed V and J ends, which lost 3 bases and 4 bases, there was a span of 7 bases. Using reference TRBV19 and TRBJ2-7 for the parts outside the CDR3, the full variable domain is DGGITQSPKYLFRKEGQNVTLSCEQNLNHDAMYWYRQDPGQGLRLIYYSQIVNDFQKGDIAEGYSVSREKKESFPLTVTSAQKNPTAFYLCASSIRPYEQYFGPGTRLTVT.

With regard to this clone: With a much larger clone just one base away, this may be a read error. The sample has other DNA sequences that encode this CDR3 too. The chain is built from TRBV5-4 and TRBJ2-1; 9 bases agree with TRBD1. The CDR3 length is 15 residues. Germline loops: CDR1 SGHNT, CDR2 YYREEE (reference sequence). The CDR3 region has the DNA TGTGCTAGCAGCTTGGAGGGGGACAGGGACAATGAGCAGTTCTTC. This codes for CASSLEGDRDNEQFF.

V is TRBV5-4 and J is TRBJ1-3; unclear D gene. This CDR3 has 13 residues. Looked up from germline, CDR1 is SGHNT and CDR2 is YYREEE (reference sequence). V lost 1 base and J lost 4, with 6 bases in between. CDR3 sequence: CASSLQWGNTIYF. The CDR3 DNA follows: TGTGCCAGCAGCTTGCAATGGGGAAACACCATATATTTT.

This chain joins TRBV10-1 and TRBJ2-2, with 10 bases identical to TRBD2. The ends lost 5 bases at V and 3 bases at J; junction bases unmatched: 6. This CDR3 region has 16 residues. Germline-derived CDR1 and CDR2 are WNHNN and SYGVQD (reference sequence). Here the CDR3 DNA reads TGCGCCAGCAGTCAGAGCGGGAGGGCGTACACCGGGGAGCTGTTTTTT. Amino acids: CASSQSGRAYTGELFF.

This clone occurred once. The V and J genes are TRBV27 and TRBJ1-2; 8 nucleotides agree with TRBD1. The V segment lost 2 bases and the J segment 8 bases; nucleotides outside the gene matches: 10. This CDR3 contains 15 residues. The germline gives CDR1 MNHEY, CDR2 SMNVEV (reference sequence). CDR3 region: CASSLATGGLGGYTF. CDR3 DNA: TGTGCCAGCAGTTTAGCAACAGGGGGGCTCGGCGGCTACACCTTC.

This rearrangement joins TRBV7-2 to TRBJ1-5; D ambiguous. Trimming pared 3 bases from V and 5 bases from J, leaving 14 bases between. The CDR3 runs 15 residues. Germline V gene data show CDR1 as SGHTA and CDR2 as FQGNSA. CDR3 DNA: TGTGCCAGCAGCTTGGAGGGCGGGGTGGATCAGCCCCAGCATTTT. Its translation is CASSLEGGVDQPQHF.